This T cell receptor (beta chain) was sequenced during a study of blood T cell repertoires in COVID-19. Whole-study context: Sample material is recorded as cDNA or gDNA derived from T cells, B-cell-depleted T cells, or PBMCs.

V dropped 8 bases and J dropped 10 bases, with 17 bases sitting between them. The CDR3 totals 12 residues. Germline V gives CDR1 MNHEY, CDR2 SVGAGI. Method: immunoSEQ multiplex PCR; TCRdb's copy keeps in-frame clones and lacks some. Seen here are 250,000 to 300,000 clones, roughly four fifths observed once, and the top ten hold about 3.5%. Sequenced input: PBMCs or T cells enriched from blood (not recorded which). The rearrangement uses TRBV6-5 and TRBJ1-1; D is perhaps TRBD1 (6 bases). The sequence came from a man between 45 and 60 years old who had recovered from COVID-19. The CDR3 sequence is CASSTLTGLAFF. DNA of the CDR3: TGTGCCAGCTCAACCTTGACAGGTTTAGCTTTCTTT.